The entry below describes one T cell receptor (delta chain). What it binds is unknown. The data are from a study of Vδ1+ human thymocytes. Study-level results: Thymic TRG and TRD repertoires appeared highly polyclonal, with Gaussian CDR3 length distributions. Unlike peripheral blood Vdelta1+ controls, thymic delta-chain sequences included 15% to 20% Vdelta2 and few Vdelta3.

This CDR3 spans 24 amino acids. In germline, CDR1 is TSWWSYY, CDR2 QGS. V lost 0 bases and J lost 0; bases outside the gene matches: 25. Extracted RNA was reverse transcribed into cDNA. Multiplex PCR used pooled V-gene forward primers and a constant-region reverse primer to amplify CDR3s. TCRdb reapplied CATT to the multiplex PCR reads. The sample contains about 50,000 delta-chain clones, more than 13% of which appear only once. The sequence derives from a girl younger than two who had congenital heart surgery. The J gene is TRDJ1, the V gene TRDV1, with 10 bases that match TRDD3. The sample consisted of Vdelta1+ gamma-delta thymocytes from the thymus. Subset in this sample: FACS-sorted CD3+ TCRalphabeta- TCRVdelta1+ TCRVdelta2- thymocytes. The CDR3 DNA is TGTGCTCTTGGGGAACTGCCGAACGAGGGTGAAACTCCGGGGGATACGCCGTACACCGATAAACTCATCTTT. This encodes CALGELPNEGETPGDTPYTDKLIF.